This TCR beta chain was recovered during a study of blood T cell repertoires in COVID-19. Study in general: The samples span acute and convalescent COVID-19 from the United States, Italy and Spain.

As handled by the study authors: Amplification with reference gene primers provided the estimates of nucleated cell counts. Produced via immunoSEQ multiplex PCR; TCRdb's table is partial and in-frame only. The V and J calls and clone size were taken over from that table, and D and trimming were inferred from the DNA. The sample holds a few hundred thousand clones, around 87% seen once. The sequence was obtained from a human donor in a cohort sampled during active COVID-19. Sequencing was done on a sample of peripheral blood.

The CDR3 DNA sequence: TGCGCCAGCAGCTTGTCAGGGGCTATGAACACTGAAGCTTTCTTT. Its protein is CASSLSGAMNTEAFF. The V call is TRBV5-1, the J call TRBJ1-1, with D perhaps TRBD1 (6 bases). Per germline, CDR1 SGHRS and CDR2 YFSETQ. The V gene lost 1 base and the J gene lost 0 bases, with 10 bases spanning the gap. The CDR3 has 15 amino acids.